The T cell receptor beta chain under discussion was sequenced for a study of OX40 agonist ivuxolimab in advanced cancers. Turning to the study itself: As their treatment, patients were administered ivuxolimab, an agonistic anti-OX40 (CD134) antibody. Study-wide findings and caveats: On average, CD8+ T cells had more expanded clones than CD4+. Blood T cells, both CD4+ and CD8+, expanded clonally by week 6 at 0.1 to 3.0 mg/kg.

Libraries were prepared by immunoSEQ multiplex PCR; TCRdb keeps only in-frame clonotypes and omits some of them. Seen here are roughly 77,000 clones, roughly 90% observed once, and the top ten hold approximately 0.5%. A remark on this clone: The antigen is not known.

No patient had autoimmune disease or received systemic immunosuppression. The germline V gene encodes CDR1 MNHEY and CDR2 SVGAGI. J gave up 5 bases and V 0 bases, and 9 bases lay outside the gene matches. The CDR3 extends over 16 amino acids. The chain joins TRBV6-5 to TRBJ2-7, with 8 positions matching TRBD1. This TCR was recovered from an adult with an advanced solid tumor such as melanoma, head and neck, liver or kidney cancer. Sequenced material: CD4+ or CD8+ T cells sorted from blood, taken in a trial of the OX40 agonist ivuxolimab. CDR3 in DNA: TGTGCCAGCAGTTACTCGATCCCCGGGACAGGACACGAGCAGTACTTC. It yields the protein CASSYSIPGTGHEQYF.